This record looks at one T cell receptor (beta chain) sequence and its context. These data originate in a study of T cells in Graves' hyperthyroidism and ophthalmopathy. Study-wide context: Once the initial diagnosis was made, peripheral blood was obtained before any treatment.

The study excluded patients with uncontrolled infection, other autoimmune disease, pregnancy or lactation. RNA transcripts yielded amplified TCR beta CDR3 regions. Researchers ran a first-round RT-PCR on the TCR CDR3 using the HTBI primer set. TCRdb re-called the multiplex PCR reads through MiXCR, storing one row per CDR3 protein. The data contain about 420,000 distinct CDR3 sequences, about 13% of them singletons. The germline V and J ends were trimmed by 4 bases and 1 base, with 11 bases remaining between them. The germline gives CDR1 SGDLS, CDR2 YYNGEE. The CDR3 is 15 amino acids. Sequenced material: blood. V is TRBV9 and J is TRBJ2-2, with D unresolved. The clonotype was recovered from a woman under 30 with Graves' hyperthyroidism. The CDR3 region has the DNA TGTGCCAGCAGCTCGAATCACAGGAACACCGGGGAGCTGTTTTTT. Its translation is CASSSNHRNTGELFF.